This T cell receptor beta chain was retrieved from a study of T-cell memory formation after mild COVID-19. On the study more broadly: Clusters of TCRs were largely donor specific.

Study conclusions and caveats: Whether second-wave clones peaking at day 37 were SARS-CoV-2 specific went unconfirmed. Among CD4+ contracting clones, most were CM and EM, and CD8+ ones EMRA.

The CDR3 runs to 15 residues. The V gene lost 4 bases and the J gene lost 4 bases, with 14 bases spanning the gap. Germline CDR1 SGHRS, CDR2 YFSETQ. A note on this clonotype: Its specificity is unknown.

After 5'RACE with constant-segment primers, TCR alpha and TCR beta cDNA libraries carrying sample barcodes and UMIs were obtained. One entry per CDR3 protein results from TCRdb running MiXCR on the 5' RACE reads. The profile shows 300,000 to 400,000 distinct CDR3 sequences, approximately 15% of them singletons. The specimen was PBMCs or a T cell subset sorted from them (not recorded which). This receptor was taken from a man between 18 and 29 years old who had mild COVID-19 (a few samples of this study predate the infection). Cell type and time point are not known. The chain has TRBV5-1 and TRBJ2-2; the D gene could be TRBD1 or TRBD2 (5 bases each). The CDR3 protein is CASSPGTYPTGELFF. CDR3 coding DNA: TGCGCCAGCAGCCCCGGGACCTACCCCACCGGGGAGCTGTTTTTT.